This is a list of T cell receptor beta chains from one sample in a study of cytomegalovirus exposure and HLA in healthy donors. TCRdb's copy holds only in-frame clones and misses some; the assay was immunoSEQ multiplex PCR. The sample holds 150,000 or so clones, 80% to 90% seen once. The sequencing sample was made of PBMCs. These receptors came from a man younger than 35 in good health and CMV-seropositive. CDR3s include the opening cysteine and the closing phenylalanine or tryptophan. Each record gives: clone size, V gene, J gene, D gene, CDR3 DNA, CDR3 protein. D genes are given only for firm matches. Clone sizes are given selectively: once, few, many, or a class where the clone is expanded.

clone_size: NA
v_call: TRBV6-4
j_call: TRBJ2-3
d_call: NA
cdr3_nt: TGTGCCAGCAGTGACTCTCCGGGGTCGAGACAGTATTTT
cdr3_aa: CASSDSPGSRQYF

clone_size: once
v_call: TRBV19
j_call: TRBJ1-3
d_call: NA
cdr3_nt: TGTGCCAGTAAAGCGGCAGGCCCCTCTGGAAACACCATATATTTT
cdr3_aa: CASKAAGPSGNTIYF

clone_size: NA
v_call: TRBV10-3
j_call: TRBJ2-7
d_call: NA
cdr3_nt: TGTGCCATCAGTGAGTCCATGTCAGCCTACGAGCAGTACTTC
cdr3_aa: CAISESMSAYEQYF

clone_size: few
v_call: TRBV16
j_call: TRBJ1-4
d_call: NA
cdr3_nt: TGTGCCAGCAGCCCAAAGTACGGGTTAGAAAAACTGTTTTTT
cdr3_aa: CASSPKYGLEKLFF

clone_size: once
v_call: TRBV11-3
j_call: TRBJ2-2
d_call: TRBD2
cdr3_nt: TGTGCCAGCAGCCCTCTAGCGGGGGGGATCAACACCGGGGAGCTGTTTTTT
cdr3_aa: CASSPLAGGINTGELFF

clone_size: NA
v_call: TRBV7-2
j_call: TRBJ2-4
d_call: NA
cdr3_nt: TGTGCCAGCAGCCAGGGCGGGGGCGCCAAAAACAGTCAGTACTTC
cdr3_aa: CASSQGGGAKNSQYF

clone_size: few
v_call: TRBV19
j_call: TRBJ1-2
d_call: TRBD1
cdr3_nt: TGTGCCAGTAGGAGAACAGGGGTTAACCCTTTTCTTTATGGCTACACCTTC
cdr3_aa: CASRRTGVNPFLYGYTF

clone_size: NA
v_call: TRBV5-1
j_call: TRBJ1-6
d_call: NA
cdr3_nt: TGCGCCAGCAGCGAGGAGTCGGGTAATTCACCCCTCCACTTT
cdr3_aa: CASSEESGNSPLHF

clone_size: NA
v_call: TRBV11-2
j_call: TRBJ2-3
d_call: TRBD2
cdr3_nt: TGTGCCAGCAGCGAGGAGCGGGGGGCAGGAGATACGCAGTATTTT
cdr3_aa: CASSEERGAGDTQYF

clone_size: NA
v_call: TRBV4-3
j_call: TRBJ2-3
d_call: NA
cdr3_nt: TGCGCCAGCAGCCAAGATGGCGGGGGCACAGATACGCAGTATTTT
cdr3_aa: CASSQDGGGTDTQYF

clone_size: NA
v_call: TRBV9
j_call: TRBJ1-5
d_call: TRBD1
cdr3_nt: TGTGCCAGCAGCGCGAGGGGGGACAGCGCTAGGCCCCAGCATTTT
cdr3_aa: CASSARGDSARPQHF

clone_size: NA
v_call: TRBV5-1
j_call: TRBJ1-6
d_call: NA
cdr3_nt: TGCGCCAGCGGGGAGACGAGCACCTATAATTCACCCCTCCACTTT
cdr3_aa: CASGETSTYNSPLHF

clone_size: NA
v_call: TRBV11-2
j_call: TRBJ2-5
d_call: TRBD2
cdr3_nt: TGTGCCAGCAGCCACGGACTAGCGGAACAAGAGACCCAGTACTTC
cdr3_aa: CASSHGLAEQETQYF

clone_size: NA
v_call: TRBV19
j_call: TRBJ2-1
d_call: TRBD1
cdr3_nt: TGTGCCAGTAGTAGAGACAGGGCCTCCAATGAGCAGTTCTTC
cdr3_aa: CASSRDRASNEQFF

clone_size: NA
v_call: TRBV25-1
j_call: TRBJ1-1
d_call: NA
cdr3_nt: TGTGCCAGCAGTGGGGAGGGGTTTGGATACAACACTGAAGCTTTCTTT
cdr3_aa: CASSGEGFGYNTEAFF

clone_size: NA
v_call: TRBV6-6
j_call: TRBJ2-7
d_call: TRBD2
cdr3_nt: TGTGCCAGCAGTTACTCGACAGGGCTAGCGGGGGATAGGTACTTC
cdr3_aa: CASSYSTGLAGDRYF

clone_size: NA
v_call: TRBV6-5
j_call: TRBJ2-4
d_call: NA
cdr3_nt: TGTGCCAGCAGTGAAAACTCGGACAGTCAGTACTTC
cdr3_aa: CASSENSDSQYF

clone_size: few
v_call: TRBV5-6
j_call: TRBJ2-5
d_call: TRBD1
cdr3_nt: TGTGCCAGCAGCCCTAGTAGGGGGCGGGCGGAGACCCAGTACTTC
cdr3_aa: CASSPSRGRAETQYF

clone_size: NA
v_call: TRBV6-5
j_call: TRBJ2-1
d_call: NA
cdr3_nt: TGTGCCAGCAGGAGTAGCGGAACTGAGCAGTTCTTC
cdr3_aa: CASRSSGTEQFF

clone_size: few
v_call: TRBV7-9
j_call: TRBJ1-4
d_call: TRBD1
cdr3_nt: TGTGCCAGCAGCCTCGGACAGGGTTATGAAAAACTGTTTTTT
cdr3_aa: CASSLGQGYEKLFF

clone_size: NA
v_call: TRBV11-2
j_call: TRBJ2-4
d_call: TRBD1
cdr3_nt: TGTGCCAGCAGCAGACCGGGACAGGGAGACATTCAGTACTTC
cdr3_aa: CASSRPGQGDIQYF

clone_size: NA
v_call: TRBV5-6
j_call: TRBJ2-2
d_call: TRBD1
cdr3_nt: TGTGCCAGCAGACCTCCACAGGGGGCGTCCGGGGAGCTGTTTTTT
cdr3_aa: CASRPPQGASGELFF

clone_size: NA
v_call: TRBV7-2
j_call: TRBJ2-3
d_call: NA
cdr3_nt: TGTGCCAGCAGCTCCCGCCGCGGGGTTATGAGCACAGATACGCAGTATTTT
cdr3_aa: CASSSRRGVMSTDTQYF

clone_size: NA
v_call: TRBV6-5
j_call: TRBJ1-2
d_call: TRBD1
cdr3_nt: TGTGCCAGCAGTTACGATGGGACAGGGAGAGGCTACACCTTC
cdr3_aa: CASSYDGTGRGYTF

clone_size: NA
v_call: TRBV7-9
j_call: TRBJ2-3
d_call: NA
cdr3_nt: TGTGCCAGCAGCTTAACTAGCCCCCGCACAGATACGCAGTATTTT
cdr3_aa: CASSLTSPRTDTQYF

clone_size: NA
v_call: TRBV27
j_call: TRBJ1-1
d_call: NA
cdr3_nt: TGTGCCAGCAGTTACAGGAGTACCACTGAAGCTTTCTTT
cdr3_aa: CASSYRSTTEAFF

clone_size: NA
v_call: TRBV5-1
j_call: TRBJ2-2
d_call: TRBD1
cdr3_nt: TGCGCCAGCAGCTTCCAGGGGGACACCGGGGAGCTGTTTTTT
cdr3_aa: CASSFQGDTGELFF

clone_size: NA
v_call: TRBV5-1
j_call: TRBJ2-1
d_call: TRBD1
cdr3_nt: TGCGCCAGCAGCTCCGGACAGGTTGCCCTCAATGAGCAGTTCTTC
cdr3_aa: CASSSGQVALNEQFF

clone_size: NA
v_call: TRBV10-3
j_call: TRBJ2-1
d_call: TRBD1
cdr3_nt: TGTGCCGCCACTTCGCCGGGACAGGGAAATGAGCAGTTCTTC
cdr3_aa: CAATSPGQGNEQFF

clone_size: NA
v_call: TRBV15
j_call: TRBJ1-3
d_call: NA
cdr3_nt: TGTGCCACCAGCAGAGATCGAGCGAACACCATATATTTT
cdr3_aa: CATSRDRANTIYF

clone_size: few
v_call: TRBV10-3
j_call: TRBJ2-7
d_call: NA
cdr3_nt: TGTGCCATCAGTGAGTCGCGGCAGGGGCCCAACGAGCAGTACTTC
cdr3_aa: CAISESRQGPNEQYF

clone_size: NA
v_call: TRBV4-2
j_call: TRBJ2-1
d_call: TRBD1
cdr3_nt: TGTGCCAGCAGCCAAGACGGGACAGGGTACAATGAGCAGTTCTTC
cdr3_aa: CASSQDGTGYNEQFF

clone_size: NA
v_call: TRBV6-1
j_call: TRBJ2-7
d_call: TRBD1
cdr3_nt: TGTGCCAGCAGTGAAGGCGACAGGGGGCGCGAGCAGTACTTC
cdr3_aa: CASSEGDRGREQYF

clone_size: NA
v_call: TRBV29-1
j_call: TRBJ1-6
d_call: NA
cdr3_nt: TGCAGCGTCCGACAAAGCAACGGCAATTCACCCCTCCACTTT
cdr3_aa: CSVRQSNGNSPLHF

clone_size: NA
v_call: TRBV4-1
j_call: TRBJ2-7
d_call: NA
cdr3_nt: TGCGCCAGCAGTACAGATACTGGCGACCCCTACGAGCAGTACTTC
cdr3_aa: CASSTDTGDPYEQYF

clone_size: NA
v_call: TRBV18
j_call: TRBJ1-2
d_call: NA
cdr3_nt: TGTGCCAGCTCACCACGGCCAGGGGATGGCTACACCTTC
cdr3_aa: CASSPRPGDGYTF

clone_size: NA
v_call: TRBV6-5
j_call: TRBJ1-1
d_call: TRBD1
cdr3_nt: TGTGCCAGCAGTTCCCCGTGGGGACAGGGCACTGAAGCTTTCTTT
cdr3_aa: CASSSPWGQGTEAFF

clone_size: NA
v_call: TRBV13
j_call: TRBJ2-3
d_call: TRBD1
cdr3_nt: TGTGCCAGCAGCTCCGGACAGGGTCGCACAGATACGCAGTATTTT
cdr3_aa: CASSSGQGRTDTQYF

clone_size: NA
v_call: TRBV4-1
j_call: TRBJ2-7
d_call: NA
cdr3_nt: TGCGCCAGCAGCCAAGAGAACAAGGGGGTATACGAGCAGTACTTC
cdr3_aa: CASSQENKGVYEQYF

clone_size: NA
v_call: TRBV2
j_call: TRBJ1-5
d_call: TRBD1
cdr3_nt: TGTGCCAGCAGGTTCGACAGGGGTAGCAATCAGCCCCAGCATTTT
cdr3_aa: CASRFDRGSNQPQHF

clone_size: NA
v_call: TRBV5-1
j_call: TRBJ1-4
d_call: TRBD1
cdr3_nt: TGCGCCAGCTCCCGTTCACAGGGGACTGAAAAACTGTTTTTT
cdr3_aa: CASSRSQGTEKLFF

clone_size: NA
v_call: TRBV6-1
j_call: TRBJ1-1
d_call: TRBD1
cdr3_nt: TGTGCCAGCAGAGGGACAGGGGCCAACACTGAAGCTTTCTTT
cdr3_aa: CASRGTGANTEAFF

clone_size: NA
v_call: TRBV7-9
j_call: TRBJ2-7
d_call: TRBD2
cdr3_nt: TGTGCCAGCAGTCTTAGCGGGGGGGCGGACGAGCAGTACTTC
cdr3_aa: CASSLSGGADEQYF

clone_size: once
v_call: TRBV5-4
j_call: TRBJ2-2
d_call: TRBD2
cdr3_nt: TGTGCCAGCAGCCCCGGCCGCGGGGGGGCCCCCGGGGAGCTGTTTTTT
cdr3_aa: CASSPGRGGAPGELFF

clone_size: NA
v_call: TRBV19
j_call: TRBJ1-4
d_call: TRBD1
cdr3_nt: TGTGCCAGTAGTACTCCACTAATCGGGACAGGGGATGAAAAACTGTTTTTT
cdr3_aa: CASSTPLIGTGDEKLFF

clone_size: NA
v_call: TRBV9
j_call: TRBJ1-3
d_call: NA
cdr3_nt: TGTGCCAGCAGCGTAGTCCCGGGTCCCAACTCTGGAAACACCATATATTTT
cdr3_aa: CASSVVPGPNSGNTIYF